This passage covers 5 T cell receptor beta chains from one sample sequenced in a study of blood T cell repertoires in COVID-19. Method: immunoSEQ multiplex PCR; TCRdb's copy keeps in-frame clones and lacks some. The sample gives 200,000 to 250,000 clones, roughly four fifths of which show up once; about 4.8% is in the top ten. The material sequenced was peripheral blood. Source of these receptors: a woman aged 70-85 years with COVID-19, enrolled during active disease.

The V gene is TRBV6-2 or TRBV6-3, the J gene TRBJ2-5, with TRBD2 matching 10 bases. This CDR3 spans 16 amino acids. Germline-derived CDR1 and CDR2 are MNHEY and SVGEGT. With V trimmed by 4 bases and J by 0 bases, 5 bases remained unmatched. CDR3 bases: TGTGCCAGCAGTTTAGCGGGAGGTCTGTACCAAGAGACCCAGTACTTC. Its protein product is CASSLAGGLYQETQYF.

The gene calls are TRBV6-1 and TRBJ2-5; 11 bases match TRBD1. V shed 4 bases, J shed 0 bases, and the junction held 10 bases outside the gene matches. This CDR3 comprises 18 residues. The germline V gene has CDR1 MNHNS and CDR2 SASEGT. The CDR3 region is CASSVGTGGPLYQETQYF. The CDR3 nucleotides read TGTGCCAGCAGTGTTGGGACAGGGGGTCCTCTGTACCAAGAGACCCAGTACTTC.

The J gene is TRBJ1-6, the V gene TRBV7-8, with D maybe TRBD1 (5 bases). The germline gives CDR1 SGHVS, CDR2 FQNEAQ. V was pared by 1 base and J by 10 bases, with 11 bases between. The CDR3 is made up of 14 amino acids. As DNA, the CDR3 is TGTGCCAGCAGCTTAGTAGTAGGGGAATCACCCCTCCACTTT. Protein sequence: CASSLVVGESPLHF.

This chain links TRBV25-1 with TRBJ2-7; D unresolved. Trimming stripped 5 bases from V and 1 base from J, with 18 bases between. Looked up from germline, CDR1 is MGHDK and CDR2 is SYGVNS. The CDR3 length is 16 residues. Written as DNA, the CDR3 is TGTGCCAGCAGTAGTTTTACCGGGTCACAATCCTACGAGCAGTACTTC. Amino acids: CASSSFTGSQSYEQYF.

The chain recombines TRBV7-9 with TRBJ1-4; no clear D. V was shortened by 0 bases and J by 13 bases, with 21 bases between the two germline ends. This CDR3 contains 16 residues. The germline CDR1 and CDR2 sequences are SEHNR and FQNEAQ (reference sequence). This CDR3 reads CASSLANLRSPSGLFF. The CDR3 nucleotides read TGTGCCAGCAGCTTAGCTAATCTGAGAAGCCCTTCGGGACTGTTTTTT.